The 17 T cell receptor beta chains below all came from one sample that was sequenced in a study of blood T cell repertoires in COVID-19 (dated by TCRdb to about 2020). The receptor library was made with the immunoSEQ multiplex PCR assay. Held by TCRdb, this immuneACCESS table contains in-frame sequences only and omits some clones. Under half of the omission traces to an unresolved V gene where checked; the cause of the rest is unknown. The sample includes about 170,000 clones, with 70% to 85% observed a single time. Roughly 20% of the sample goes to the ten largest clones. The sample consisted of PBMCs or T cells enriched from blood (not recorded which). All receptors come from a woman between 65 and 79 years old in a cohort exposed to, infected with or recovered from COVID-19 (not recorded which).

CDR3 DNA: TGTGCCAGCAGCTTAGAGGGACTTCCACTTAGGCAGTACTTC. This encodes CASSLEGLPLRQYF. The chain employs TRBV7-9 and TRBJ2-7, with D perhaps TRBD2 (6 bases). This CDR3 is 14 amino acids long. Trimming pared 1 base from V and 9 bases from J, leaving 16 bases between. Per germline, CDR1 SEHNR and CDR2 FQNEAQ (reference sequence).

The V and J genes are TRBV6-6 and TRBJ2-1; a weak D match, TRBD1 (6 bases). Germline V lookup: CDR1 MNHNY, CDR2 SVGAGI (reference sequence). Between the trimmed V and J ends, which lost 7 bases and 1 base, there was a span of 20 bases. This CDR3 contains 17 residues. The CDR3 is CASTRLGQRGSYNEQFF. Here the CDR3 DNA reads TGTGCCAGCACTCGCCTTGGACAGCGAGGATCCTACAATGAGCAGTTCTTC.

This clone has at least ten counts. The chain employs TRBV5-6 and TRBJ2-5, with no clear D. V gave up 3 bases and J gave up 4 bases, with 10 bases separating them. Germline lookup yields CDR1 SGHDT and CDR2 YYEEEE. The CDR3 is made up of 13 amino acids. The CDR3 DNA reads TGTGCCAGCAGCTCATATGCCGGAGAGACCCAGTACTTC. Amino acid sequence: CASSSYAGETQYF.

The sample holds a few counts of this clone. The chain combines TRBV7-9 with TRBJ2-7; a weak D match, TRBD1 (6 bases). V lost 2 bases, J lost 4 bases, and 9 bases lay in between. This CDR3 has 13 residues. CDR1 and CDR2 from the germline V gene are SEHNR and FQNEAQ (reference sequence). The CDR3 region has the DNA TGTGCCAGCAGCTTATTGACAGGATACGAGCAGTACTTC. As protein: CASSLLTGYEQYF.

The CDR3 bases are TGTGCTAGTGGTCCGGACAGTGTCTATAATTCACCCCTCCACTTT. Encoded protein: CASGPDSVYNSPLHF. This chain joins TRBV12-5 and TRBJ1-6; tentatively, D is TRBD1 (6 bases). The CDR3 totals 15 residues. Per germline, CDR1 LGHNT and CDR2 FRNRAP. V was trimmed by 5 bases and J by 3 bases, leaving 11 bases between them.

The genes are TRBV6-6 and TRBJ2-7; 8 nucleotides match TRBD1. The V and J ends lost 10 bases and 6 bases, in that order; junction bases with no gene match: 14. The CDR3 extends over 14 amino acids. Per germline, CDR1 MNHNY and CDR2 SVGAGI (reference sequence). CDR3 sequence: CATRIGQGPGEQYF. The CDR3, as DNA: TGTGCCACCCGAATCGGACAGGGCCCGGGCGAGCAGTACTTC.

V gene TRBV11-2 combines with J gene TRBJ2-1, with 7 bases identical to TRBD1. The CDR3 spans 14 residues. Germline V gives CDR1 SGHAT, CDR2 FQNNGV. Losses at the gene ends were 6 bases for V and 1 base for J; bases not matched to a gene: 3. The CDR3 DNA follows: TGTGCCAGCAGGCCAGGGGGTTCCTACAATGAGCAGTTCTTC. It translates to CASRPGGSYNEQFF.

The CDR3 nucleotides are TGTGCCAGCAGTCCATACCAGACTTCACCCAACACTGAAGCTTTCTTT. It encodes CASSPYQTSPNTEAFF. This sequence joins TRBV6-2 or TRBV6-3 and TRBJ1-1, with D hard to call. Trimming pared 5 bases from V and 2 bases from J, leaving 18 bases between. CDR3 length: 16 residues. Germline CDR1 MNHEY, CDR2 SVGEGT.

This clone was detected only a few times. One junction end does not reproduce the germline sequence, and a read error may be involved. The gene calls are TRBV7-9 and TRBJ2-1; possibly TRBD2 for D (6 bases). Germline V gives CDR1 SEHNR, CDR2 FQNEAQ (reference sequence). CDR3 size: 16 residues. The CDR3 DNA follows: TGTGCCAGCAGCTTGCTGGAGGGAACTAGCTACCATGAGCAGTTCTTC. Its translation: CASSLLEGTSYHEQFF.

The chain links TRBV7-3 to TRBJ2-7; TRBD2 matches 7 bases. V shed 5 bases, J shed 0 bases, and the junction held 13 bases outside the gene matches. The CDR3 contains 17 residues. Germline V gene data show CDR1 as SGHTA and CDR2 as FQGTGA. CDR3 in DNA: TGTGCCAGCAGCCCGATCGAGATTTTAGCGGGCTCCTACGAGCAGTACTTC. Protein product: CASSPIEILAGSYEQYF.

Only a few counts were recorded for this clone. The chain uses TRBV28 and TRBJ2-7; D may be TRBD1 (6 bases). This CDR3 contains 13 residues. Germline V lookup: CDR1 MDHEN, CDR2 SYDVKM. Trimming stripped 6 bases from V and 7 bases from J, with 16 bases between. In DNA, the CDR3 is TGTGCCAGCAGCCCAGGGACACCTCAGGAGCAGTACTTC. Protein product: CASSPGTPQEQYF.

This clone has only a few counts. The gene calls are TRBV5-1 and TRBJ1-2; D perhaps matches TRBD1 (5 bases). V lost 4 bases, J lost 7 bases, and 17 bases lay in between. The CDR3 covers 14 residues. Germline loops: CDR1 SGHRS, CDR2 YFSETQ. The CDR3 region is CASSRETRVTGYTF. CDR3 coding DNA: TGCGCCAGCAGCAGGGAAACCAGGGTTACTGGCTACACCTTC.

The chain couples TRBV7-8 to TRBJ2-1, with D possibly TRBD2 on 5 matching bases. The CDR3 has 14 residues. CDR1 and CDR2 from the germline V gene are SGHVS and FQNEAQ. Deletions cut 5 bases from V and 2 bases from J, with 10 bases between. The CDR3 loop reads CASSMSGPYNEQFF. Written as DNA, the CDR3 is TGTGCCAGCAGCATGAGCGGACCCTACAATGAGCAGTTCTTC.

Only a few counts were recorded for this clone. This rearrangement joins TRBV14 to TRBJ1-1, with D unresolved. The CDR3 has 13 residues. The germline V gene has CDR1 SGHDN and CDR2 FVKESK. Between the trimmed V and J ends, which lost 3 bases and 2 bases, there was a span of 7 bases. CDR3 amino acids: CASSQAINTEAFF. For the CDR3, the DNA is TGTGCCAGCAGCCAGGCCATCAACACTGAAGCTTTCTTT.

The chain's CDR3 is CASSYDRGPTYEQYF. The CDR3 nucleotides read TGTGCCAGCAGTTACGACAGGGGGCCTACTTACGAGCAGTACTTC. This sequence joins TRBV6-5 and TRBJ2-7; 10 nucleotides match TRBD1. V trimming: 2 bases; J trimming: 4 bases; junction bases outside the gene matches: 5. The CDR3 extends over 15 amino acids. Germline lookup yields CDR1 MNHEY and CDR2 SVGAGI.

V usage is TRBV28 and J usage is TRBJ1-6; 7 nucleotides agree with TRBD1. V shed 6 bases, J shed 6 bases, and the junction held 11 bases outside the gene matches. The CDR3 spans 16 residues. CDR1 and CDR2 from the germline V gene are MDHEN and SYDVKM. CDR3 residues: CASSPPLAGGNSPLHF. The DNA of the CDR3 is TGTGCCAGCAGCCCACCGTTGGCAGGGGGTAATTCACCCCTCCACTTT.

This rearrangement joins TRBV7-8 to TRBJ2-3, with 8 bases lining up with TRBD2. CDR1 and CDR2 from the germline V gene are SGHVS and FQNEAQ. Trimming removed 0 bases from V and 2 bases from J; junction bases left unmatched: 1. The length of the CDR3 is 15 residues. The CDR3 is CASSLATSVTDTQYF. The CDR3 nucleotides read TGTGCCAGCAGCTTAGCGACTAGCGTCACAGATACGCAGTATTTT.